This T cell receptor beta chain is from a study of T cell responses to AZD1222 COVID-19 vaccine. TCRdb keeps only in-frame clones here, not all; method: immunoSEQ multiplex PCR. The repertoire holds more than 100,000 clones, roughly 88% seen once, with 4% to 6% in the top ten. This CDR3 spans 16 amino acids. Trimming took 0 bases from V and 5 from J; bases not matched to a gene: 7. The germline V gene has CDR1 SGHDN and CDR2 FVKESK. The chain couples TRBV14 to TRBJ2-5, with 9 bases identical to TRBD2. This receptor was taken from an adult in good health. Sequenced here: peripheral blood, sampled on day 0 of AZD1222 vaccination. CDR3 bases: TGTGCCAGCAGCCAAGATGGGCGGGGGGGCCGCGAGACCCAGTACTTC. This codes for CASSQDGRGGRETQYF.